The 31 T cell receptor beta chains below all came from one sample that was sequenced in a study of T cell changes during pregnancy in multiple sclerosis. TCRdb's copy holds only in-frame clones and misses some; the assay was immunoSEQ multiplex PCR. The table records approximately 70,000 clones, 90% to 95% of them present only once. This sample comprised peripheral blood, obtained in the third trimester of pregnancy. These receptors came from a female donor in good health, enrolled as a control in a pregnancy study.

The chain combines TRBV28 with TRBJ2-7, with D unclear. CDR3 length equals 15 residues. Deletions cut 4 bases from V and 0 bases from J, with 13 bases between. Per the germline V gene, CDR1 is MDHEN and CDR2 is SYDVKM. CDR3 loop: CASSSLQRYSYEQYF. The CDR3 DNA is TGTGCCAGCAGTTCCCTCCAGCGCTACTCCTACGAGCAGTACTTC.

Turning to this clone: The sample carries other DNA sequences with the same CDR3. This chain joins TRBV27 and TRBJ2-7; 7 nucleotides align to TRBD2. V trimming: 5 bases; J trimming: 3 bases; junction bases outside the gene matches: 10. Germline assignment: CDR1 MNHEY and CDR2 SMNVEV (reference sequence). The CDR3 contains 15 residues. CDR3 residues: CASSNVAGVVYEQYF. The DNA for the CDR3 is TGTGCCAGCAGTAACGTTGCGGGAGTTGTCTACGAGCAGTACTTC.

The chain employs TRBV4-3 and TRBJ2-2; 11 nucleotides align to TRBD2. Per the germline V gene, CDR1 is LGHNA and CDR2 is YSLEER. V dropped 0 bases and J dropped 4; count of bases not matched to a gene: 10. There are 19 residues in the CDR3. The CDR3 region has the DNA TGCGCCAGCAGCCAAGATCTCGCCGGTCTAGCGGGAGGCACCGGGGAGCTGTTTTTT. This gives the protein CASSQDLAGLAGGTGELFF.

This chain links TRBV27 with TRBJ1-1; TRBD1 aligns across 10 bases. CDR3 size: 14 residues. The trim removed 6 bases at V and 4 bases at J, leaving 5 bases unmatched. CDR1 MNHEY and CDR2 SMNVEV come from the germline V gene (reference sequence). Here the CDR3 reads CASRRTGGGTEAFF. In nucleotides, the CDR3 is TGTGCCAGCAGAAGGACAGGGGGAGGCACTGAAGCTTTCTTT.

This chain joins TRBV19 and TRBJ2-2, with 12 bases identical to TRBD1. CDR1 and CDR2 (germline): LNHDA, SQIVND (reference sequence). After removal of 4 bases from V and 5 bases from J, the junction contained 8 bases not matched to a gene. The CDR3 extends over 17 amino acids. For the CDR3, the DNA is TGTGCCAGTAGTAGAGGGACAGGGGGCATTAGGACCGGGGAGCTGTTTTTT. It is translated as CASSRGTGGIRTGELFF.

The chain joins TRBV5-6 to TRBJ2-7; 9 bases align to TRBD1. CDR3 length: 16 amino acids. The junction had 4 bases not matched to a gene; V was cut back by 0 bases and J by 0 bases. Per germline, CDR1 SGHDT and CDR2 YYEEEE. In nucleotides, the CDR3 is TGTGCCAGCAGCTTGGCCGGGACAGGGCGCTCCTACGAGCAGTACTTC. This translates into CASSLAGTGRSYEQYF.

The rearrangement joins TRBV28 to TRBJ2-7, with D possibly being TRBD2 (5 bases). CDR1 is MDHEN and CDR2 is SYDVKM in the germline V gene. This CDR3 spans 14 amino acids. Trimming left V 3 bases short and J 4 bases short, with 13 bases between. CDR3 coding DNA: TGTGCCAGCAGTTTCAGGAGCGGCCTTTACGAGCAGTACTTC. This encodes CASSFRSGLYEQYF.

J is TRBJ1-2 and V is TRBV7-6; D is unresolved. The CDR3 runs to 13 residues. V was trimmed by 5 bases and J by 4 bases, leaving 11 bases between them. The germline V gene encodes CDR1 SGHVS and CDR2 FNYEAQ. Written as DNA, the CDR3 is TGTGCCAGCAGCGCGAGTCTAGGCTATGGCTACACCTTC. Residues: CASSASLGYGYTF. The variable domain in full, with the rest retrieved from reference TRBV7-6 and TRBJ1-2, is GAGVSQSPRYKVTKRGQDVALRCDPISGHVSLYWYRQALGQGPEFLTYFNYEAQQDKSGLPNDRFSAERPEGSISTLTIQRTEQRDSAMYRCASSASLGYGYTFGSGTRLTVV.

The chain carries TRBV19 and TRBJ1-1, with D possibly matching TRBD1 (6 bases). Germline CDR1 and CDR2: LNHDA and SQIVND (reference sequence). Trimming took off 7 bases at V and 0 bases at J, with 12 bases between the two ends. The CDR3 runs 14 residues. This chain's CDR3 is CASIPDRMNTEAFF. CDR3 bases: TGTGCCAGTATCCCGGACAGAATGAACACTGAAGCTTTCTTT. Full variable domain (missing parts from reference TRBV19 and TRBJ1-1): DGGITQSPKYLFRKEGQNVTLSCEQNLNHDAMYWYRQDPGQGLRLIYYSQIVNDFQKGDIAEGYSVSREKKESFPLTVTSAQKNPTAFYLCASIPDRMNTEAFFGQGTRLTVV.

In this sample, this clone turned up a few times. The CDR3: CASSTGGTSNQPQHF. CDR3 coding DNA: TGTGCCAGCAGTACAGGGGGCACTAGCAATCAGCCCCAGCATTTT. The chain couples TRBV2 to TRBJ1-5, with 9 bases aligning to TRBD1. Germline-derived CDR1 and CDR2 are SNHLY and FYNNEI. This CDR3 spans 15 amino acids. Trimming at V came to 5 bases and at J to 0 bases, leaving 2 bases not matched to a gene.

This clone was recorded a few times. The genes are TRBV7-2 and TRBJ1-3, with D hard to call. Trimming took off 2 bases at V and 0 bases at J, with 5 bases between the two ends. Germline lookup yields CDR1 SGHTA and CDR2 FQGNSA. The length of the CDR3 is 14 residues. CDR3 nucleotides: TGTGCCAGCAGCTTAATCGGCTCTGGAAACACCATATATTTT. Encoded protein: CASSLIGSGNTIYF. The entire variable domain, with the rest obtained from reference TRBV7-2 and TRBJ1-3, is as follows: GAGVSQSPSNKVTEKGKDVELRCDPISGHTALYWYRQSLGQGLEFLIYFQGNSAPDKSGLPSDRFSAERTGGSVSTLTIQRTQQEDSAVYLCASSLIGSGNTIYFGEGSWLTVV.

This clone was seen a few times. This rearrangement joins TRBV6-1 to TRBJ1-6; 7 bases align to TRBD1. From germline, CDR1 is MNHNS and CDR2 SASEGT. With V trimmed by 3 bases and J by 7 bases, 9 bases remained unmatched. The CDR3 is 16 residues long. CDR3 sequence reads: CASSDQGVSLNSPLHF. The CDR3 nucleotides are TGTGCCAGCAGTGATCAGGGGGTTAGTTTGAATTCACCCCTCCACTTT.

The rearrangement joins TRBV6-6 to TRBJ1-2; D not certain. The germline gives CDR1 MNHNY, CDR2 SVGAGI (reference sequence). V lost 5 bases and J 2 bases, leaving 9 bases between the germline ends. The CDR3 is made up of 13 amino acids. The CDR3 region is CASSPGTNYGYTF. In nucleotides, the CDR3 is TGTGCCAGCAGTCCCGGTACCAACTATGGCTACACCTTC.

This chain joins TRBV7-8 and TRBJ2-5, with D tentatively TRBD2 (5 bases). Trimming shortened V by 0 bases and J by 5 bases, and 16 bases separated the two germline ends. The germline CDR1 and CDR2 sequences are SGHVS and FQNEAQ. The CDR3 has 16 residues. The CDR3 DNA reads TGTGCCAGCAGCTTAGCGCGAGGGCTACAACGGGAGACCCAGTACTTC. This gives the protein CASSLARGLQRETQYF.

The V call is TRBV10-3, the J call TRBJ2-1; weak D call: TRBD1 (6 bases). CDR1 and CDR2 (germline): ENHRY, SYGVKD. CDR3 length equals 15 residues. V was cut by 4 bases and J by 0 bases, with 10 bases left in between. Here the CDR3 reads CAISGTDSSYNEQFF. The CDR3 nucleotides are TGTGCCATCAGTGGGACAGATAGCTCCTACAATGAGCAGTTCTTC.

For the CDR3, the DNA is TGTGCCAGCTCACCACGGGGACAGGACTACGAGCAGTACTTC. Its protein is CASSPRGQDYEQYF. The chain uses TRBV18 and TRBJ2-7, with TRBD1 identical over 8 bases. CDR3 length: 14 residues. The ends lost 1 base at V and 3 bases at J; junction bases unmatched: 2. Per the germline V gene, CDR1 is KGHSH and CDR2 is LQKENI.

This chain connects TRBV30 to TRBJ2-7, with D possibly being TRBD1 (5 bases). Trimming took off 5 bases at V and 5 bases at J, with 19 bases between the two ends. Germline-derived CDR1 and CDR2 are GTSNPN and SVGIG (reference sequence). The CDR3 has 14 amino acids. CDR3 DNA sequence: TGTGCCTGGCGAAGGGCAGGGTCGTCACACGAGCAGTACTTC. It translates to CAWRRAGSSHEQYF.

The V and J genes are TRBV2 and TRBJ2-3; D is possibly TRBD1 (6 bases). The V and J ends lost 4 bases and 5 bases respectively, with 19 bases between them. CDR3 length: 16 amino acids. Germline V gene data show CDR1 as SNHLY and CDR2 as FYNNEI. CDR3: CASSAPGQVLVDTQYF. The CDR3 coding sequence is TGTGCCAGCAGTGCCCCGGGACAAGTGCTTGTAGATACGCAGTATTTT.

The V and J genes are TRBV5-6 and TRBJ1-2; D might be TRBD1 (6 bases). Trimming took off 5 bases at V and 7 bases at J, with 18 bases between the two ends. The CDR3 has 14 amino acids. Germline CDR1 reads SGHDT; CDR2 reads YYEEEE. In nucleotides, the CDR3 is TGTGCCAGCAGAGCGAAGGGGGGAGGGGTTGGCTACACCTTC. It is translated as CASRAKGGGVGYTF. Filled out from reference TRBV5-6 and TRBJ1-2, the complete variable domain reads DAGVTQSPTHLIKTRGQQVTLRCSPKSGHDTVSWYQQALGQGPQFIFQYYEEEERQRGNFPDRFSGHQFPNYSSELNVNALLLGDSALYLCASRAKGGGVGYTFGSGTRLTVV.

The CDR3 sequence is CASSPARGGDEQYF. The CDR3 bases are TGTGCCAGCAGCCCTGCGAGGGGGGGGGACGAGCAGTACTTC. The genes are TRBV6-6 and TRBJ2-7; D perhaps matches TRBD2 (7 bases). From germline, CDR1 is MNHNY and CDR2 SVGAGI (reference sequence). This CDR3 contains 14 residues. V was cut by 6 bases and J by 5 bases, with 17 bases left in between.

The chain recombines TRBV19 with TRBJ1-1; perhaps TRBD1 as D (6 bases). Trimming took off 10 bases at V and 0 bases at J, with 18 bases between the two ends. Germline V gene data show CDR1 as LNHDA and CDR2 as SQIVND (reference sequence). This CDR3 region has 15 residues. CDR3 sequence reads: CATRLRGGMNTEAFF. CDR3 nucleotides: TGTGCCACCAGACTGCGGGGGGGCATGAACACTGAAGCTTTCTTT.

The chain joins TRBV9 to TRBJ2-1; TRBD2 is a possible D gene (5 bases). The CDR3 is 13 residues long. CDR1 is SGDLS and CDR2 is YYNGEE in the germline V gene. V was pared by 0 bases and J by 5 bases, with 6 bases between. Written as DNA, the CDR3 is TGTGCCAGCAGCGTAGCCGGGGACAATGAGCAGTTCTTC. Its protein product is CASSVAGDNEQFF.

This chain uses TRBV27 with TRBJ2-7; TRBD1 matches 9 bases. The CDR3 spans 14 residues. CDR1 and CDR2 from the germline V gene are MNHEY and SMNVEV (reference sequence). V lost 6 bases and J lost 4; bases outside the gene matches: 7. The CDR3, as DNA: TGTGCCAGCAGCTTCGGGACAGGGCGGTACGAGCAGTACTTC. This encodes CASSFGTGRYEQYF.

This chain connects TRBV6-4 to TRBJ2-3; TRBD2 matches at 9 bases. The germline gives CDR1 MRHNA, CDR2 SNTAGT. The CDR3 is 15 amino acids. V was pared by 4 bases and J by 4 bases, with 6 bases of the junction left unmatched. CDR3 in amino acids: CASSVGAGGSDTQYF. The CDR3 DNA reads TGTGCCAGCAGTGTCGGCGCGGGGGGGTCAGATACGCAGTATTTT.

V gene TRBV5-6 combines with J gene TRBJ2-5; 8 positions match TRBD1. The CDR3 sequence is 15 residues long. After removal of 2 bases from V and 2 bases from J, the junction contained 5 bases not matched to a gene. Germline CDR1 is SGHDT and CDR2 is YYEEEE. The CDR3 reads CASSFWDRRQETQYF. The CDR3 coding sequence is TGTGCCAGCAGCTTCTGGGACAGGAGACAAGAGACCCAGTACTTC. Filled out from reference TRBV5-6 and TRBJ2-5, the complete variable domain reads DAGVTQSPTHLIKTRGQQVTLRCSPKSGHDTVSWYQQALGQGPQFIFQYYEEEERQRGNFPDRFSGHQFPNYSSELNVNALLLGDSALYLCASSFWDRRQETQYFGPGTRLLVL.

This clone was seen only once. This chain joins TRBV29-1 and TRBJ2-1; TRBD2 is a possible D gene (6 bases). The germline gives CDR1 SQVTM, CDR2 ANQGSEA. V dropped 7 bases and J dropped 4 bases, with 20 bases sitting between them. The CDR3 extends over 15 amino acids. The CDR3 protein is CSAPKGREVYNEQFF. CDR3 nucleotides: TGCAGCGCACCAAAGGGCAGGGAGGTATACAATGAGCAGTTCTTC.

J is TRBJ1-1 and V is TRBV6-6; 8 bases agree with TRBD1. V gave up 10 bases and J gave up 1 base; unmatched junction bases: 2. Germline V gene sequence: CDR1 MNHNY, CDR2 SVGAGI (reference sequence). The CDR3 spans 12 residues. The CDR3, as DNA: TGTGCCATCGGACAGGGGAACACTGAAGCTTTCTTT. Its protein is CAIGQGNTEAFF.

The chain recombines TRBV4-1 with TRBJ2-7; 11 bases are shared with TRBD2. This CDR3 has 16 amino acids. Trimming removed 1 base from V and 2 bases from J; junction bases left unmatched: 4. Germline lookup yields CDR1 MGHRA and CDR2 YSYEKL. CDR3 DNA sequence: TGCGCCAGCAGCCAAGGTAGCGGGGGGGGCGCCTACGAGCAGTACTTC. It encodes CASSQGSGGGAYEQYF.

The table lists this clone with a count of one. This chain connects TRBV5-1 to TRBJ1-1; D gene ambiguous. Germline V lookup: CDR1 SGHRS, CDR2 YFSETQ. The CDR3 covers 13 residues. Trimming took 10 bases from V and 3 from J, leaving 16 bases between them. As DNA, the CDR3 is TGCGCCTCCAGCTTGAACAGCTACACTGAAGCTTTCTTT. It translates to CASSLNSYTEAFF.

This chain joins TRBV6-1 and TRBJ2-2, with 7 positions matching TRBD2. V was pared by 4 bases and J by 6 bases, with 8 bases of the junction left unmatched. The CDR3 is made up of 15 amino acids. Germline loops: CDR1 MNHNS, CDR2 SASEGT. The CDR3 spells CASSASWGGSGELFF. The CDR3 bases are TGTGCCAGCAGTGCCTCCTGGGGGGGATCCGGGGAGCTGTTTTTT.

V and J are TRBV5-1 and TRBJ2-3, with 8 bases matching TRBD1. The length of the CDR3 is 15 residues. The germline gives CDR1 SGHRS, CDR2 YFSETQ. Trimming took 4 bases from V and 4 from J; bases not matched to a gene: 8. CDR3 sequence (DNA): TGCGCCAGCAGCCTGGACAGGGCCGAGTCAGATACGCAGTATTTT. This encodes CASSLDRAESDTQYF. Together with reference TRBV5-1 and TRBJ2-3, the CDR3 gives the full variable domain: KAGVTQTPRYLIKTRGQQVTLSCSPISGHRSVSWYQQTPGQGLQFLFEYFSETQRNKGNFPGRFSGRQFSNSRSEMNVSTLELGDSALYLCASSLDRAESDTQYFGPGTRLTVL.